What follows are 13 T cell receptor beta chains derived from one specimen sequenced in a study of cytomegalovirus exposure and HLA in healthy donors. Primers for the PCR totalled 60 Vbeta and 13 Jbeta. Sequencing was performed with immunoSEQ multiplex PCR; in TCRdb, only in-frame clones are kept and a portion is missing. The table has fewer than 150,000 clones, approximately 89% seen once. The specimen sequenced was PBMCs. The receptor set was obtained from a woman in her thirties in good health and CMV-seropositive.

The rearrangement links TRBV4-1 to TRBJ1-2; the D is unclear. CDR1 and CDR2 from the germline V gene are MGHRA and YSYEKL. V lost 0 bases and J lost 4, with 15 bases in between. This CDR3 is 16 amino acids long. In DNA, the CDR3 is TGCGCCAGCAGCCAAGATATAGCGGGTCTGAGCTATGGCTACACCTTC. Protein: CASSQDIAGLSYGYTF.

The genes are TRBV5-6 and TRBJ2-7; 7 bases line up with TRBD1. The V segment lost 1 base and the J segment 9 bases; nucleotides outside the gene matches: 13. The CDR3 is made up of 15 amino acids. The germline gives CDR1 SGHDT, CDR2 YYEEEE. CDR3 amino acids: CASSLRATGKSRQYF. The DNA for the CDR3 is TGTGCCAGCAGCTTGAGGGCGACAGGGAAATCTCGGCAGTACTTC.

The CDR3 region is CASRQGSDYGYTF. The DNA for the CDR3 is TGTGCCAGCAGGCAGGGTTCGGACTATGGCTACACCTTC. This chain links TRBV6-1 with TRBJ1-2, with TRBD1 as a possible D gene (5 bases). There are 13 residues in the CDR3. Trimming shortened V by 6 bases and J by 3 bases, and 11 bases separated the two germline ends. CDR1 and CDR2 (germline): MNHNS, SASEGT.

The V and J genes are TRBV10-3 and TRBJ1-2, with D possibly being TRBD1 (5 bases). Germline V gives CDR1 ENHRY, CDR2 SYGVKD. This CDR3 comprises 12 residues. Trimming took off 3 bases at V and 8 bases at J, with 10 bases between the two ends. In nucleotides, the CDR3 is TGTGCCATCAGTGATTCCGACAGCGGCTACACCTTC. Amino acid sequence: CAISDSDSGYTF.

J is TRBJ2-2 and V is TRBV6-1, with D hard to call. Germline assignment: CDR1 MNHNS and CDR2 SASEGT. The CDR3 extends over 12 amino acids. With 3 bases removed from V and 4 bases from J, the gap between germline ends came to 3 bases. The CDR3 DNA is TGTGCCAGCAGTGATAGCACCGGGGAGCTGTTTTTT. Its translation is CASSDSTGELFF.

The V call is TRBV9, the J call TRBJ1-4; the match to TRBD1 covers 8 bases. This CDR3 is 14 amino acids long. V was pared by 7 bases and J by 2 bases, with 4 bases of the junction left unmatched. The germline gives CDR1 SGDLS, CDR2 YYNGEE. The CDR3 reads CASGRTGTNEKLFF. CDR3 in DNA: TGTGCCAGCGGAAGGACAGGGACTAATGAAAAACTGTTTTTT.

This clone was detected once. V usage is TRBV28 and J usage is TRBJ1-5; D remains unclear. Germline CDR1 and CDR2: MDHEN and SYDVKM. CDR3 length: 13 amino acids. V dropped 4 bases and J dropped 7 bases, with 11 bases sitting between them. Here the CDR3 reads CASSSPSSQPQHF. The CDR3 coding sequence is TGTGCCAGCAGTTCCCCTTCCTCCCAGCCCCAGCATTTT.

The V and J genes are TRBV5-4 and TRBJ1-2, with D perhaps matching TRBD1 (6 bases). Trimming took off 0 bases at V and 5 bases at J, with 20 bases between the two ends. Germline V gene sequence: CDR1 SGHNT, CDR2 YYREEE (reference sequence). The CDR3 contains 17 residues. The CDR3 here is CASSLAAFTGIRYGYTF. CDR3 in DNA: TGTGCCAGCAGCTTGGCCGCCTTCACAGGGATCCGTTATGGCTACACCTTC.

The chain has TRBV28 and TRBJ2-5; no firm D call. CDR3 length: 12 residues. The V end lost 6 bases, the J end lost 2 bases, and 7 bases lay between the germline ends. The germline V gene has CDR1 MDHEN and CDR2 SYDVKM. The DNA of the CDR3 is TGTGCCAGCAGGGGCAGACAAGAGACCCAGTACTTC. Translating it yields CASRGRQETQYF.

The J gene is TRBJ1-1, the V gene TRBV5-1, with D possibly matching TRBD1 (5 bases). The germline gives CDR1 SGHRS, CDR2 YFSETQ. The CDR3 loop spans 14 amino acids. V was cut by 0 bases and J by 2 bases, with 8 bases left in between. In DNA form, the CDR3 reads TGCGCCAGCAGCTTGGAGGGGCCCAACACTGAAGCTTTCTTT. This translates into CASSLEGPNTEAFF.

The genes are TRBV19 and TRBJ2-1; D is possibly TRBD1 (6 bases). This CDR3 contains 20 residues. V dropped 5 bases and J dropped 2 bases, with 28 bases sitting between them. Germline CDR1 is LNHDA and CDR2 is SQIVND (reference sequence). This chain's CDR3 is CASSLYPAGVGTGPYNEQFF. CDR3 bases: TGTGCCAGTAGTCTCTACCCGGCAGGGGTGGGGACGGGCCCCTACAATGAGCAGTTCTTC.

DNA of the CDR3: TGTGCCAGCCTAGGGGGTGAGGCAGGGACTCAGCCCCAGCATTTT. Its protein is CASLGGEAGTQPQHF. This rearrangement joins TRBV28 to TRBJ1-5; maybe TRBD1 (6 bases). V was clipped by 8 bases and J by 6 bases, with 20 bases between them. CDR3 length equals 15 residues. Germline loops: CDR1 MDHEN, CDR2 SYDVKM.

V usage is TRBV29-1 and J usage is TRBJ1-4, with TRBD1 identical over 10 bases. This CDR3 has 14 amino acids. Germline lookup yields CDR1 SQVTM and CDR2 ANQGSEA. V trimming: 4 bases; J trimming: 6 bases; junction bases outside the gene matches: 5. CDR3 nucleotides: TGCAGCGTTGTCGGGACAGGGGTTTATGAAAAACTGTTTTTT. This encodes CSVVGTGVYEKLFF.